The 19 T cell receptor beta chains in this list originate from one sample, sequenced in a study of T cells after yellow fever vaccination. A single record per CDR3 protein comes from TCRdb applying MiXCR to the 5' RACE reads. The sample holds approximately 550,000 distinct CDR3 sequences, 19% seen once. The specimen comprised PBMCs, sampled 15 days after the yellow fever booster vaccination. The receptors were sampled from a man younger than 40 who received the YFV17D yellow fever vaccine.

The chain employs TRBV15 and TRBJ2-5, with 11 positions matching TRBD2. The CDR3 length is 15 residues. With V trimmed by 2 bases and J by 4 bases, 3 bases remained unmatched. From germline, CDR1 is LNHNV and CDR2 YYDKDF (reference sequence). In DNA, the CDR3 is TGTGCCACCAGCAGATCCGGACTAGCGGGAGAGACCCAGTACTTC. It specifies CATSRSGLAGETQYF. The entire variable domain, with the rest obtained from reference TRBV15 and TRBJ2-5, is as follows: DAMVIQNPRYQVTQFGKPVTLSCSQTLNHNVMYWYQQKSSQAPKLLFHYYDKDFNNEADTPDNFQSRRPNTSFCFLDIRSPGLGDTAMYLCATSRSGLAGETQYFGPGTRLLVL.

This clonotype was observed a handful of times. This chain uses TRBV7-9 with TRBJ2-1; 8 bases agree with TRBD2. V was pared by 5 bases and J by 2 bases, with 8 bases of the junction left unmatched. This CDR3 spans 16 amino acids. The V gene's germline CDR1 is SEHNR and CDR2 FQNEAQ (reference sequence). Here the CDR3 reads CASSPQGRGAYNEQFF. DNA for the CDR3: TGTGCCAGCAGCCCCCAAGGGCGGGGGGCCTACAATGAGCAGTTCTTC.

This clonotype was recorded at least ten times. The chain recombines TRBV18 with TRBJ2-1, with TRBD1 matching over 10 bases. Trimming at V came to 6 bases and at J to 5 bases, leaving 4 bases not matched to a gene. Germline V gene sequence: CDR1 KGHSH, CDR2 LQKENI. The CDR3 contains 14 residues. CDR3 DNA: TGTGCCAGCTCCCCCGGGACAGGGGACAATGAGCAGTTCTTC. It yields the protein CASSPGTGDNEQFF.

This clonotype was seen a handful of times. The chain carries TRBV20-1 and TRBJ1-1; D is unresolved. Germline assignment: CDR1 DFQATT and CDR2 SNEGSKA (reference sequence). The germline V and J ends were trimmed by 3 bases and 2 bases, with 7 bases remaining between them. This CDR3 comprises 12 residues. This CDR3 reads CSASQSNTEAFF. Written as DNA, the CDR3 is TGCAGTGCTAGTCAGTCAAACACTGAAGCTTTCTTT.

The chain carries TRBV5-1 and TRBJ2-1; possibly TRBD1 for D (5 bases). CDR3 size: 17 residues. V lost 4 bases and J 0 bases, leaving 17 bases between the germline ends. Germline CDR1 and CDR2: SGHRS and YFSETQ. CDR3 residues: CASSGGSGFSSYNEQFF. The CDR3, as DNA: TGCGCCAGCAGCGGCGGATCAGGGTTTAGCTCCTACAATGAGCAGTTCTTC.

This clonotype was counted between two and nine times. The rearrangement links TRBV19 to TRBJ1-5; perhaps TRBD1 as D (5 bases). The CDR3 has 15 amino acids. Germline assignment: CDR1 LNHDA and CDR2 SQIVND (reference sequence). V lost 2 bases, J lost 2 bases, and 10 bases lay in between. The CDR3 DNA is TGTGCCAGTAGTATACAAGGGGTAGGCAATCAGCCCCAGCATTTT. Translation: CASSIQGVGNQPQHF.

The table lists this clonotype with a few counts. V gene TRBV6-5 combines with J gene TRBJ2-5; D perhaps matches TRBD1 (5 bases). The V gene's germline CDR1 is MNHEY and CDR2 SVGAGI. The CDR3 sequence is 14 residues long. V lost 0 bases and J 4 bases, leaving 9 bases between the germline ends. CDR3 nucleotide sequence: TGTGCCAGCAGTTACTCATCAGGGCCAGAGACCCAGTACTTC. This sequence encodes CASSYSSGPETQYF.

With regard to this clonotype: An end of the junction does not agree with germline; a read error may underlie this. The rearrangement joins TRBV19 to TRBJ2-7; the match to TRBD2 covers 8 bases. The CDR3 extends over 12 amino acids. Germline loops: CDR1 LNHDA, CDR2 SQIVND (reference sequence). CDR3 region: CASSIVDSGIVF. CDR3 DNA: TGTGCCAGTAGTATAGTGGATAGCGGGATCGTCTTC.

This clonotype was seen more than once but under ten times. The V gene is TRBV6-5, the J gene TRBJ2-1; TRBD2 might be the D (5 bases). The V end was cut by 6 bases, the J end by 8 bases, with 11 bases between. The CDR3 is 12 residues long. The germline CDR1 and CDR2 sequences are MNHEY and SVGAGI. DNA of the CDR3: TGTGCCAGCAGCTTCCCCGGGGATGAGCAGTTCTTC. It yields the protein CASSFPGDEQFF.

This clonotype was counted only a few times. The gene calls are TRBV28 and TRBJ2-1, with TRBD2 identical over 10 bases. The CDR3 totals 14 residues. V lost 6 bases, J lost 5 bases, and 4 bases stayed unmatched. CDR1 and CDR2 from the germline V gene are MDHEN and SYDVKM. In nucleotides, the CDR3 is TGTGCCAGCAGAGGGACTAGCGATCACAATGAGCAGTTCTTC. Amino acid sequence: CASRGTSDHNEQFF. Using reference TRBV28 and TRBJ2-1 for the parts outside the CDR3, the full variable domain is DVKVTQSSRYLVKRTGEKVFLECVQDMDHENMFWYRQDPGLGLRLIYFSYDVKMKEKGDIPEGYSVSREKKERFSLILESASTNQTSMYLCASRGTSDHNEQFFGPGTRLTVL.

This clonotype was seen a handful of times. The chain joins TRBV6-2 or TRBV6-3 to TRBJ2-7; 10 bases align to TRBD2. The CDR3 has 16 amino acids. V shed 5 bases and J 2 bases; nucleotides not matched to a gene: 9. The germline CDR1 and CDR2 sequences are MNHEY and SVGEGT. This CDR3 reads CASSHLGLAETYEQYF. CDR3 DNA sequence: TGTGCCAGCAGTCACTTAGGACTAGCGGAAACCTACGAGCAGTACTTC.

The chain employs TRBV19 and TRBJ2-7; D gene uncertain. Germline assignment: CDR1 LNHDA and CDR2 SQIVND (reference sequence). The CDR3 is 11 amino acids. Trimming shortened V by 5 bases and J by 5 bases, and 7 bases separated the two germline ends. This CDR3 is CASSARDEQYF. Written as DNA, the CDR3 is TGTGCCAGTAGTGCCCGCGACGAGCAGTACTTC.

This rearrangement joins TRBV5-8 to TRBJ1-6; the D is unclear. The CDR3 consists of 14 residues. The germline gives CDR1 SGHTS, CDR2 YDEGEE. The germline V and J ends were trimmed by 4 bases and 5 bases, with 10 bases remaining between them. Written as DNA, the CDR3 is TGTGCCAGCAGCACGAGGGCGAATAATTCACCCCTCCACTTT. The encoded protein is CASSTRANNSPLHF.

This clonotype was recorded a few times. The rearrangement links TRBV25-1 to TRBJ1-2; TRBD1 aligns across 11 bases. The CDR3 has 14 amino acids. Germline V gives CDR1 MGHDK, CDR2 SYGVNS. With 6 bases clipped from V and 7 bases from J, the junction kept 7 bases outside the gene matches. CDR3 residues: CASSTTGTGGGYTF. The CDR3 DNA reads TGTGCCAGCAGCACAACCGGGACAGGGGGTGGCTACACCTTC.

The chain couples TRBV7-9 to TRBJ2-1; 9 positions match TRBD2. The CDR3 has 16 residues. Germline values: CDR1 SEHNR, CDR2 FQNEAQ (reference sequence). The V gene end was trimmed by 4 bases and the J gene end by 9 bases; junction bases not matched to a gene: 13. The CDR3: CASSSPAGLAFSEQFF. For the CDR3, the DNA is TGTGCCAGCAGCTCACCGGCGGGACTAGCATTCTCTGAGCAGTTCTTC.

This clonotype has more than one count but fewer than ten. The V call is TRBV20-1, the J call TRBJ2-1, with no clear D. The germline V gene encodes CDR1 DFQATT and CDR2 SNEGSKA (reference sequence). Trimming pared 0 bases from V and 3 bases from J, leaving 9 bases between. The CDR3 loop spans 14 amino acids. As DNA, the CDR3 is TGCAGTGCTAGAGATCGCCCCATCTACAATGAGCAGTTCTTC. This translates into CSARDRPIYNEQFF.

This clonotype was detected only a few times. V gene TRBV5-1 combines with J gene TRBJ2-2; tentatively, D is TRBD2 (6 bases). The V end was cut by 4 bases, the J end by 3 bases, with 19 bases between. Germline CDR1 and CDR2: SGHRS and YFSETQ. The CDR3 extends over 17 amino acids. CDR3 coding DNA: TGCGCCAGCAGCCAAAATCGTGCGGGAAGGCACACCGGGGAGCTGTTTTTT. Protein sequence: CASSQNRAGRHTGELFF.

The rearrangement uses TRBV28 and TRBJ2-1; weak D call: TRBD2 (7 bases). CDR3 length: 15 amino acids. Germline V gene data show CDR1 as MDHEN and CDR2 as SYDVKM. V lost 5 bases, J lost 8 bases, and 19 bases lay in between. The CDR3 DNA reads as TGTGCCAGCAGTCCGCAGCGGGGTAGGGGGTATGAGCAGTTCTTC. Translation: CASSPQRGRGYEQFF.

This chain links TRBV12-3 or TRBV12-4 with TRBJ2-3; TRBD2 matches at 8 bases. The J segment lost 8 bases and the V segment lost 3 bases, leaving 13 bases of the junction unmatched. The length of the CDR3 is 16 residues. The CDR3 is CASSFQREPFRSTQYF. The DNA of the CDR3 is TGTGCCAGCAGTTTCCAGCGGGAGCCTTTTAGGAGTACGCAGTATTTT.